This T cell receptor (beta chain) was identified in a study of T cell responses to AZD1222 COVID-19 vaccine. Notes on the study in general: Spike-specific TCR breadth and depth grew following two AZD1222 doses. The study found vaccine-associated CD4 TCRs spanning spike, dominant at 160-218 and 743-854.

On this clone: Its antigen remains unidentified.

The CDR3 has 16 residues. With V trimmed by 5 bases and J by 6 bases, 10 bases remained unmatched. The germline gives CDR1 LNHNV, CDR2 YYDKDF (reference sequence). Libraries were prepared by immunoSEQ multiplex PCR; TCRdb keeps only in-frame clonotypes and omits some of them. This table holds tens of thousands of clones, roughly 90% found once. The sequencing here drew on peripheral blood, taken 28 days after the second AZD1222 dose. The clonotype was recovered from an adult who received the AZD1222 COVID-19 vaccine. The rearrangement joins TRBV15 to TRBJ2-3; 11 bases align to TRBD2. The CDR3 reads CATSGGSGRAEDTQYF. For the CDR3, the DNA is TGTGCCACCAGCGGGGGTAGCGGGAGGGCCGAGGATACGCAGTATTTT.